Listed below are T cell receptor beta chains from one sample, sequenced in a study of T-cell reconstitution after alpha-beta-depleted transplantation in children. TCRdb ran MiXCR on the PCR reads and lists one entry per CDR3 protein. The top ten clones hold roughly 5.4% of a sample with some 490,000 distinct CDR3 sequences, roughly an eighth of them seen once. The specimen comprised PBMCs from the stem cell graft donor, sampled from the stem cell graft. Source of these receptors: a human donor who donated a stem cell graft to a child with combined immunodeficiency. Both conserved end residues are part of each CDR3. The D gene is left open where the match is weak. Some rows have no size entry. The others give once, few or many, or a class for an expanded clone.

>TRBV5-4|-|TRBJ2-4|few
TGTGCCAGCAGCTTTACAGGTGCTCGAGCCAAAAACATTCAGTACTTC
CASSFTGARAKNIQYF
>TRBV2|-|TRBJ1-5|few
TGTGCCAGCAGTGTCAGGCGTTTAGGCGATCAGCCCCAGCATTTT
CASSVRRLGDQPQHF
>TRBV5-1|-|TRBJ1-4|once
TGCGCCAGCAGCTTGGGGACCCGACAGGTTCAGGAAAAACTGTTTTTT
CASSLGTRQVQEKLFF
>TRBV11-2|TRBD1|TRBJ1-4|few
TGTGCCAGCAGCGTAGCCGGGACAGGGGGTGAAAAACTGTTTTTT
CASSVAGTGGEKLFF
>TRBV20-1|-|TRBJ2-3|-
TGCAGTGGTGGGGGAAGGGGGACGGATACGCAGTATTTT
CSGGGRGTDTQYF
>TRBV12-3/TRBV12-4|-|TRBJ2-2|few
TGTGCCAGCAGTTTAGGGGGCAGGGGAGGCTTGGACACCGGGGAGCTGTTTTTT
CASSLGGRGGLDTGELFF
>TRBV5-1|-|TRBJ1-2|-
TGCGCCTCCGGACAGAGCCATTCCTATGGCTACACCTTC
CASGQSHSYGYTF
>TRBV9|TRBD2|TRBJ2-5|many
TGTGCCAGCAGCGTTGCCGGGACTAGCGGGAAGACCCAGTACTTC
CASSVAGTSGKTQYF
>TRBV6-2/TRBV6-3|-|TRBJ2-5|many
TGTGCCAGCCTCAAAGGGGTACAAGAGACCCAGTACTTC
CASLKGVQETQYF
>TRBV12-3/TRBV12-4|-|TRBJ1-2|many
TGTGCCAGCAGGGAGCTATGGGGAAATGGCTACACCTTC
CASRELWGNGYTF
>TRBV7-2|-|TRBJ2-3|few
TGTGCCAGCAGGCCTGGACCCAAACTTAGGTCAGATACGCAGTATTTT
CASRPGPKLRSDTQYF
>TRBV11-2|-|TRBJ2-2|-
TGTGCCAGCCGATATGCCGGACAGACGAACACCGGGGAGCTGTTTTTT
CASRYAGQTNTGELFF
>TRBV24-1|-|TRBJ2-1|many
TGTGCCACCAGTCGTGCGGGACGAGCTGAGCAGTTCTTC
CATSRAGRAEQFF
>TRBV2|-|TRBJ2-7|few
TGTGCCAGCAGTGAACAGAGTTTTTCCGAGCAGTACTTC
CASSEQSFSEQYF
>TRBV20-1|TRBD1|TRBJ2-4|few
TGCAGTGCTAGAGGGGACAGGGGGCTTATTGGCAAAAACATTCAGTACTTC
CSARGDRGLIGKNIQYF
>TRBV20-1|-|TRBJ2-3|many
TGCAGTGCCAGAAGGGGGAAGCAGGGGACAGATACGCAGTATTTT
CSARRGKQGTDTQYF
>TRBV7-2|TRBD1|TRBJ2-7|-
TGTGCCAGCAGGTCCGGGACAGGGCATAGGGAGCAGTACTTC
CASRSGTGHREQYF
>TRBV6-2/TRBV6-3|-|TRBJ2-1|-
TGTGCCAGCAGTTACCCATTACCGCGGAGCTCCTACAATGAGCAGTTCTTC
CASSYPLPRSSYNEQFF
>TRBV29-1|-|TRBJ1-2|many
TGCAGCGCCCAGGGTTTCGGGGGCTATGGCTACACCTTC
CSAQGFGGYGYTF
>TRBV7-2|-|TRBJ2-5|-
TGTGCCAGCAGCCGTGAGGGGGTCGGCGAGACCCAGTACTTC
CASSREGVGETQYF
>TRBV30|-|TRBJ1-4|-
TGTGCCGTCCGAGCAGGTTCAACTAATGAAAAACTGTTTTTT
CAVRAGSTNEKLFF
>TRBV5-1|TRBD1|TRBJ2-1|few
TGCGCCAGCAGCTTGGTGGTAGGGGGCGCGGGCAATGAGCAGTTCTTC
CASSLVVGGAGNEQFF
>TRBV6-5|-|TRBJ2-2|few
TGTGCCAGCAGTTACGTAGCGCGACTTTACACCGGGGAGCTGTTTTTT
CASSYVARLYTGELFF
>TRBV29-1|-|TRBJ1-2|-
TGCAGCGTAGTGACGGGCTTGTATGGCTACACCTTC
CSVVTGLYGYTF
>TRBV24-1|-|TRBJ2-7|-
TGTGCCACCAGTGTACCAGGGAGGAGCGAGCAGTACTTC
CATSVPGRSEQYF
>TRBV10-3|-|TRBJ2-1|many
TGTGCCATCAGTTCTCCACCGAAGGACTGGGTGGATGAGCAGTTCTTC
CAISSPPKDWVDEQFF
>TRBV3-1|TRBD2|TRBJ2-1|-
TGTGCCTGCAGCCAGCCAACTAGCGGGAGGACCTACAATGAGCAGTTCTTC
CACSQPTSGRTYNEQFF
>TRBV27|-|TRBJ1-2|-
TGTGCCAGCAGTTTAATAGGGCAGGACTATGGCTACACCTTC
CASSLIGQDYGYTF
>TRBV10-3|TRBD1|TRBJ1-1|many
TGTGCCAGCTTTGGGACAGGGGACACTGAAGCTTTCTTT
CASFGTGDTEAFF
>TRBV12-3/TRBV12-4|TRBD2|TRBJ2-7|few
TGTGCCAGCAGTTCTCTCCGGACTAGCAACTACGAGCAGTACTTC
CASSSLRTSNYEQYF
>TRBV5-6|TRBD1|TRBJ2-5|-
TGTGCCAGCAGCCCCGGACAGGGGGAGACTAGTTGGGAGACCCAGTACTTC
CASSPGQGETSWETQYF
>TRBV6-1|TRBD2|TRBJ2-2|-
TGTGCCAGCGGTAGCGGGAGTTTAGCCGGGGAGCTGTTTTTT
CASGSGSLAGELFF
>TRBV6-2/TRBV6-3|-|TRBJ1-5|few
TGTGCCAGCAGTTTCCCACGACAGAGAGCGAATCAGCCCCAGCATTTT
CASSFPRQRANQPQHF
>TRBV12-3/TRBV12-4|-|TRBJ2-3|-
TGTGCCAGCAGCCCCCTCCTCACGGATACGCAGTATTTT
CASSPLLTDTQYF
>TRBV5-4|-|TRBJ2-1|-
TGTGCCAGCAGCTTTCTCAGCCCCACCTACAATGAGCAGTTCTTC
CASSFLSPTYNEQFF
>TRBV24-1|-|TRBJ2-2|-
TGTGCCACCAGGTTCGCCGGGGAGCTGTTTTTT
CATRFAGELFF
>TRBV5-5|-|TRBJ2-1|-
TGTGCCAGCAGCTTGTTAAGTGGCGAGCAGTTCTTC
CASSLLSGEQFF
>TRBV28|TRBD1|TRBJ2-2|many
TGTGCCAGCAGTTTGCTACAACAGGGGGCAGGCACCGGGGAGCTGTTTTTT
CASSLLQQGAGTGELFF
>TRBV7-3|TRBD2|TRBJ2-5|-
TGTGCCAGCAGCTCTAACGGACTAGCGGGACCCCAAGAGACCCAGTACTTC
CASSSNGLAGPQETQYF